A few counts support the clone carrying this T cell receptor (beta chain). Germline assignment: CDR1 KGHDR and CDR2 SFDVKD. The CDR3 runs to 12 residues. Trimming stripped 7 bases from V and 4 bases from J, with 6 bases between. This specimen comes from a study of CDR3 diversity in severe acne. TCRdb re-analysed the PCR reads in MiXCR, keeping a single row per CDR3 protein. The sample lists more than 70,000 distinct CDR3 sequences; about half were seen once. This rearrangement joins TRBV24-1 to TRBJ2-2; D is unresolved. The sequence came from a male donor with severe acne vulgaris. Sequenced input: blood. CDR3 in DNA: TGTGCCACCAGGTCGGGCACCGGGGAGCTGTTTTTT. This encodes CATRSGTGELFF.